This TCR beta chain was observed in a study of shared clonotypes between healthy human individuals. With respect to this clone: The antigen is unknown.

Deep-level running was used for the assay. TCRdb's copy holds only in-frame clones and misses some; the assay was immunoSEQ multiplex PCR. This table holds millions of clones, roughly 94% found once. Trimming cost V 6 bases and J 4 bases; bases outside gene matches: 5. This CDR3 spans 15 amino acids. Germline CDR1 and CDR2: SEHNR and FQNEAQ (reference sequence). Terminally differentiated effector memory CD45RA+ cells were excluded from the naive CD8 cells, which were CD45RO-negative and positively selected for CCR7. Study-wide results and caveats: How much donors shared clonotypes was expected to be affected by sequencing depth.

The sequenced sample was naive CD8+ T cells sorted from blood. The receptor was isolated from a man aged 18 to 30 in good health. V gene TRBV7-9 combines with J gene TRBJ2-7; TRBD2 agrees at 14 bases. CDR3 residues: CASSWGLAGEYEQYF. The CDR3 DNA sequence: TGTGCCAGCAGTTGGGGACTAGCGGGGGAGTACGAGCAGTACTTC.